The clone carrying this T cell receptor beta chain has ten or more counts. This entry is derived from a study of T cells after yellow fever vaccination. TCRdb redid the calling of the 5' RACE reads with MiXCR, one entry per CDR3 protein. The sample records under 15,000 distinct CDR3 sequences, 7.3% being singletons. V was cut by 4 bases and J by 5 bases, with 14 bases left in between. CDR1 is SGHTA and CDR2 is FQGNSA in the germline V gene. CDR3 length equals 14 residues. This sample comprised PBMCs, either bulk or a sorted T-cell subset (CD4+, CD8+, memory, or dextramer-sorted; not recorded which), obtained on the day of the yellow fever booster vaccination. This TCR came from a young man who received the YFV17D yellow fever vaccine. The chain combines TRBV7-2 with TRBJ2-5; D is undetermined. The DNA for the CDR3 is TGTGCCAGCAGCTCACCCCAGTCGCCCGAGACCCAGTACTTC. Amino acid sequence: CASSSPQSPETQYF.